A single sample is the source of the 21 T cell receptor beta chains below, sequenced in a study of T-cell memory formation after mild COVID-19. Via MiXCR, TCRdb re-called the 5' RACE reads, giving one row per CDR3 protein. Altogether approximately 260,000 distinct CDR3 sequences are present, 16% being singletons, with the ten largest covering approximately 20%. Sequencing used PBMCs or a T cell subset sorted from them (not recorded which). Receptor source: a man aged 18 to 29 who had mild COVID-19 (a few samples of this study predate the infection). Cell type and time point are not known.

The V gene is TRBV6-2 or TRBV6-3, the J gene TRBJ2-3; 11 bases fit TRBD2. Trimming took 2 bases from V and 1 from J; bases not matched to a gene: 5. The CDR3 sequence is 17 residues long. CDR1 and CDR2 from the germline V gene are MNHEY and SVGEGT. The CDR3 region has the DNA TGTGCCAGCAGTTACGACCGGACTAGCGGGCGCACAGATACGCAGTATTTT. It translates to CASSYDRTSGRTDTQYF.

CDR3 in DNA: TGCGCCAGCAGCCAAGCCAAATGGGAAAAACTGTTTTTT. It codes for CASSQAKWEKLFF. The rearrangement uses TRBV4-1 and TRBJ1-4; D unclear. CDR1 MGHRA and CDR2 YSYEKL come from the germline V gene. This CDR3 comprises 13 residues. V was clipped by 1 base and J by 8 bases, with 8 bases between them.

The V call is TRBV9, the J call TRBJ2-5; D may be TRBD1 (6 bases). This CDR3 region has 13 residues. V was clipped by 5 bases and J by 1 base, with 9 bases between them. The germline V gene encodes CDR1 SGDLS and CDR2 YYNGEE. The chain's CDR3 is CASSTGFQETQYF. CDR3 nucleotides: TGTGCCAGCAGTACAGGGTTCCAAGAGACCCAGTACTTC.

This clonotype was seen a few times. The rearrangement links TRBV4-1 to TRBJ2-7; TRBD1 is a possible D gene (6 bases). Germline values: CDR1 MGHRA, CDR2 YSYEKL. V gave up 3 bases and J gave up 2 bases, with 14 bases separating them. CDR3 length: 15 amino acids. The CDR3 loop reads CASSHGGLLPYEQYV. The CDR3 nucleotides are TGCGCCAGCAGCCATGGGGGCCTCCTCCCCTACGAGCAGTACGTC.

In this sample, this clonotype turned up a few times. This chain links TRBV7-2 with TRBJ2-3, with 10 bases identical to TRBD2. Germline CDR1 reads SGHTA; CDR2 reads FQGNSA. The junction had 5 bases not matched to a gene; V was cut back by 8 bases and J by 0 bases. The CDR3 loop spans 15 amino acids. The CDR3 sequence is CASRLAGVSTDTQYF. The CDR3, as DNA: TGTGCCAGCCGCCTAGCGGGGGTTAGCACAGATACGCAGTATTTT. Based on the CDR3 plus reference TRBV7-2 and TRBJ2-3, the full variable domain is GAGVSQSPSNKVTEKGKDVELRCDPISGHTALYWYRQSLGQGLEFLIYFQGNSAPDKSGLPSDRFSAERTGGSVSTLTIQRTQQEDSAVYLCASRLAGVSTDTQYFGPGTRLTVL.

CDR3 nucleotide sequence: TGCGCCAGCAGCCAACTTCTAGCGGGGGGTCTCAATGAGCAGTTCTTC. Amino acid sequence: CASSQLLAGGLNEQFF. This chain links TRBV4-1 with TRBJ2-1; 11 bases map to TRBD2. In germline, CDR1 is MGHRA, CDR2 YSYEKL. J was trimmed by 6 bases and V by 2 bases; bases with no gene match: 6. The CDR3 covers 16 residues.

This clonotype has only a few counts. The rearrangement joins TRBV5-6 to TRBJ1-1; D unresolved. Germline V gene lookup returns CDR1 SGHDT and CDR2 YYEEEE. V was clipped by 7 bases and J by 4 bases, with 17 bases between them. The CDR3 has 14 amino acids. CDR3 DNA: TGTGCCAGCCTTGAGGGTCCAAGTTCCACTGAAGCTTTCTTT. Amino acid sequence: CASLEGPSSTEAFF.

This clonotype was found a few times. The gene calls are TRBV9 and TRBJ1-6; 8 bases map to TRBD1. CDR3 length equals 15 residues. Germline trimming cut 3 bases from V and 10 bases from J; bases unmatched to any gene: 9. The germline V gene encodes CDR1 SGDLS and CDR2 YYNGEE. CDR3 sequence reads: CASSGRDRLNSPLHF. CDR3 sequence (DNA): TGTGCCAGCAGCGGCCGGGACAGGTTAAACTCACCCCTCCACTTT.

This clonotype came up a few times. The chain joins TRBV24-1 to TRBJ2-2, with D perhaps matching TRBD1 or TRBD2 (5 bases each). The germline V gene has CDR1 KGHDR and CDR2 SFDVKD. CDR3 length: 16 amino acids. V was trimmed by 5 bases and J by 4 bases, leaving 16 bases between them. CDR3 protein: CATSGGTADFTGELFF. The CDR3 nucleotides read TGTGCCACCAGTGGGGGGACCGCTGATTTCACCGGGGAGCTGTTTTTT.

In its sample, this clonotype was seen a few times. The chain recombines TRBV6-5 with TRBJ2-3; perhaps TRBD1 as D (6 bases). Trimming took off 2 bases at V and 4 bases at J, with 10 bases between the two ends. The germline V gene encodes CDR1 MNHEY and CDR2 SVGAGI. The CDR3 consists of 14 residues. The CDR3 loop reads CASSYGQRPDTQYF. In DNA form, the CDR3 reads TGTGCCAGCAGTTACGGACAGCGTCCAGATACGCAGTATTTT.

The CDR3 here is CASTPGGRSRETQYF. CDR3 nucleotides: TGTGCCAGCACCCCCGGAGGCAGGTCCAGAGAGACCCAGTACTTC. The chain carries TRBV7-6 and TRBJ2-5; a weak D match, TRBD2 (5 bases). Looked up from germline, CDR1 is SGHVS and CDR2 is FNYEAQ. The CDR3 has 15 residues. Trimming cost V 7 bases and J 4 bases, with 19 bases left between them.

The V gene is TRBV14, the J gene TRBJ1-3; D is perhaps TRBD1 (6 bases). This CDR3 comprises 15 residues. Germline V gives CDR1 SGHDN, CDR2 FVKESK. V shed 4 bases and J shed 0 bases, with 10 bases lying between them. CDR3 in amino acids: CASSRQVLSGNTIYF. For the CDR3, the DNA is TGTGCCAGCAGCCGACAGGTTCTCTCTGGAAACACCATATATTTT.

The table lists this clonotype with a few counts. The chain uses TRBV5-1 and TRBJ2-3; TRBD2 might be the D (5 bases). The CDR3 consists of 16 residues. V shed 1 base and J shed 4 bases, with 16 bases lying between them. Germline V gene sequence: CDR1 SGHRS, CDR2 YFSETQ. The CDR3 is CASSLFSSGSPDTQYF. The CDR3 DNA follows: TGCGCCAGCAGCTTGTTCTCATCGGGGTCCCCAGATACGCAGTATTTT.

This clonotype occurred a few times. The chain couples TRBV5-1 to TRBJ2-1, with TRBD2 matching 13 bases. CDR1 is SGHRS and CDR2 is YFSETQ in the germline V gene. The CDR3 runs 17 residues. After removal of 0 bases from V and 3 bases from J, the junction contained 3 bases not matched to a gene. The CDR3 sequence is CASSLGGLAGNYNEQFF. CDR3 coding DNA: TGCGCCAGCAGCTTGGGGGGACTAGCGGGGAACTACAATGAGCAGTTCTTC. Looking up the rest from reference TRBV5-1 and TRBJ2-1 gives the full variable domain: KAGVTQTPRYLIKTRGQQVTLSCSPISGHRSVSWYQQTPGQGLQFLFEYFSETQRNKGNFPGRFSGRQFSNSRSEMNVSTLELGDSALYLCASSLGGLAGNYNEQFFGPGTRLTVL.

J is TRBJ2-7 and V is TRBV20-1; TRBD2 matches 9 bases. This CDR3 has 13 residues. Germline lookup yields CDR1 DFQATT and CDR2 SNEGSKA (reference sequence). With V trimmed by 6 bases and J by 9 bases, 12 bases remained unmatched. The CDR3 loop reads CSAEPGAGGWQYV. In DNA form, the CDR3 reads TGCAGTGCGGAACCTGGAGCGGGGGGATGGCAGTACGTC.

This clonotype was counted ten times or more. The genes are TRBV4-3 and TRBJ2-7, with 7 bases identical to TRBD2. Trimming at V came to 2 bases and at J to 0 bases, leaving 1 base not matched to a gene. CDR1 is LGHNA, CDR2 YSLEER, per germline. This CDR3 has 14 amino acids. CDR3 protein: CASSQSGVSYEQYF. CDR3 in DNA: TGCGCCAGCAGCCAAAGCGGGGTCTCCTACGAGCAGTACTTC.

There are a few counts of this clonotype. The chain combines TRBV13 with TRBJ2-7; D ambiguous. Trimming stripped 1 base from V and 7 bases from J, with 8 bases between. Germline CDR1 and CDR2: PRHDT and FYEKMQ (reference sequence). This CDR3 contains 12 residues. The DNA of the CDR3 is TGTGCCAGCAGCTTAGTACCTGGGGAGCAGTACGTC. It codes for CASSLVPGEQYV.

This clonotype was counted only a few times. This chain links TRBV5-1 with TRBJ2-3; 12 nucleotides match TRBD1. The CDR3 is 15 residues long. Germline V CDR1 and CDR2: SGHRS, YFSETQ. Losses at the gene ends were 4 bases for V and 8 bases for J; bases not matched to a gene: 8. CDR3: CASSPTGTGGITQYF. In DNA, the CDR3 is TGCGCCAGCAGCCCCACCGGGACAGGGGGCATTACGCAGTATTTT.

This chain connects TRBV3-1 to TRBJ2-7, with D unresolved. CDR3 length: 12 residues. V lost 0 bases, J lost 4 bases, and 4 bases lay in between. CDR1 LGHDT and CDR2 YNNKEL come from the germline V gene (reference sequence). Here the CDR3 reads CASSQDLYEQYF. CDR3 sequence (DNA): TGTGCCAGCAGCCAAGATCTGTACGAGCAGTACTTC.

The chain uses TRBV15 and TRBJ1-2; D unclear. CDR3 size: 15 residues. Germline values: CDR1 LNHNV, CDR2 YYDKDF (reference sequence). V gave up 4 bases and J gave up 8 bases, with 20 bases separating them. CDR3 nucleotide sequence: TGTGCCACCAGCATCGGCCCTAACAGTCGCCGGGGCTACACCTTC. Translating gives CATSIGPNSRRGYTF.

The chain recombines TRBV6-4 with TRBJ1-1; perhaps TRBD1 as D (6 bases). V lost 4 bases, J lost 5 bases, and 14 bases lay in between. The germline V gene has CDR1 MRHNA and CDR2 SNTAGT. This CDR3 spans 14 amino acids. CDR3 DNA sequence: TGTGCCAGCAGTGTGCTAGGGGGGGCTACTGAAGCTTTCTTT. Translation gives CASSVLGGATEAFF.